The rows below give T cell receptor beta chains drawn from one sample of a study of immune cell composition in non-small cell lung cancer. Sequencing was performed with immunoSEQ multiplex PCR; in TCRdb, only in-frame clones are kept and a portion is missing. The sample has approximately 9,000 clones, about 72% seen once. Specimen: non-adjacent lung tissue. The receptor set was obtained from a human donor with non-small cell lung cancer. Each CDR3 is given with its conserved first and last residue. D genes are given only for firm matches. Size is stated for part of the rows, as once, few or many counts, or as a class when the clone is expanded.

j_gene: TRBJ1-5; d_gene: NA; v_gene: TRBV4-1; abundance: NA; CDR3nt: TGCGCCAGCAGCCAAGATCCCAGCAATCAGCCCCAGCATTTT; CDR3aa: CASSQDPSNQPQHF
j_gene: TRBJ2-5; d_gene: NA; v_gene: TRBV5-1; abundance: NA; CDR3nt: TGCGCCAGCAGCTTGTGGGGGGCCCGGGAGACCCAGTACTTC; CDR3aa: CASSLWGARETQYF
j_gene: TRBJ1-5; d_gene: TRBD1; v_gene: TRBV9; abundance: NA; CDR3nt: TGTGCCAGCAGCCCGGGACAGAGCAATCAGCCCCAGCATTTT; CDR3aa: CASSPGQSNQPQHF
j_gene: TRBJ1-1; d_gene: NA; v_gene: TRBV27; abundance: once; CDR3nt: TGTGCCAGCAGTTTATCAGGGGGCACTGAAGCTTTCTTT; CDR3aa: CASSLSGGTEAFF
j_gene: TRBJ2-5; d_gene: NA; v_gene: TRBV7-8; abundance: few; CDR3nt: TGTGCCAGCAGCTCCCCCAACGGGGAGACCCAGTACTTC; CDR3aa: CASSSPNGETQYF
j_gene: TRBJ2-3; d_gene: TRBD1; v_gene: TRBV7-3; abundance: NA; CDR3nt: TGTGCCAGCAGTCGGACAGGTTGGACAGATACGCAGTATTTT; CDR3aa: CASSRTGWTDTQYF
j_gene: TRBJ2-7; d_gene: NA; v_gene: TRBV19; abundance: NA; CDR3nt: TGTGCCAGTAGTATAGATTCCGGGCCCAGGCGCGAGCAGTACTTC; CDR3aa: CASSIDSGPRREQYF
j_gene: TRBJ1-1; d_gene: NA; v_gene: TRBV7-3; abundance: medium-sized; CDR3nt: TGTGCCAGCAGCTTAATCGGGGGCGCCACTGAAGCTTTCTTT; CDR3aa: CASSLIGGATEAFF
j_gene: TRBJ1-5; d_gene: NA; v_gene: TRBV19; abundance: NA; CDR3nt: TGTGCCAGTAGTATGGAAGGGATTCAGCCCCAGCATTTT; CDR3aa: CASSMEGIQPQHF
j_gene: TRBJ2-3; d_gene: NA; v_gene: TRBV6-5; abundance: NA; CDR3nt: TGTGCCAGCAGCACCCGGGATCGGGGCACAGATACGCAGTATTTT; CDR3aa: CASSTRDRGTDTQYF
j_gene: TRBJ2-5; d_gene: TRBD1; v_gene: TRBV7-9; abundance: NA; CDR3nt: TGTGCCAGCAGCTTAACAGGGGGCCAAGAGACCCAGTACTTC; CDR3aa: CASSLTGGQETQYF
j_gene: TRBJ2-7; d_gene: TRBD1; v_gene: TRBV5-6; abundance: NA; CDR3nt: TGTGCCAGCAGCCAGGGACAGGGAAGCGGCTACGAGCAGTACTTC; CDR3aa: CASSQGQGSGYEQYF
j_gene: TRBJ2-3; d_gene: TRBD2; v_gene: TRBV5-4; abundance: NA; CDR3nt: TGTGCCAGCAGTGGGAGGGAGGTAGGAGATACGCAGTATTTT; CDR3aa: CASSGREVGDTQYF
j_gene: TRBJ1-2; d_gene: NA; v_gene: TRBV20-1; abundance: NA; CDR3nt: TGCAGTGCGGAATGGGATTATGGCTACACCTTC; CDR3aa: CSAEWDYGYTF
j_gene: TRBJ2-5; d_gene: NA; v_gene: TRBV6-5; abundance: few; CDR3nt: TGTGCCAGCAGAGAAGGGACGGCCCGAGAGACCCAGTACTTC; CDR3aa: CASREGTARETQYF
j_gene: TRBJ2-5; d_gene: NA; v_gene: TRBV7-9; abundance: NA; CDR3nt: TGTGCCGGATGGGGGGACCAAGAGACCCAGTACTTC; CDR3aa: CAGWGDQETQYF
j_gene: TRBJ2-3; d_gene: TRBD2; v_gene: TRBV5-6; abundance: NA; CDR3nt: TGTGCCAGCAGCCTACTCGTGGCGGGGGGGGGCACAGATACGCAGTATTTT; CDR3aa: CASSLLVAGGGTDTQYF
j_gene: TRBJ1-2; d_gene: NA; v_gene: TRBV7-2; abundance: NA; CDR3nt: TGTGCCAGCAGCCCTAGAGGTCGGGGAGACGACTATGGCTACACCTTC; CDR3aa: CASSPRGRGDDYGYTF
j_gene: TRBJ1-2; d_gene: NA; v_gene: TRBV6-5; abundance: NA; CDR3nt: TGTGCCAGCAGCCGACCGGATCGTTCGTCAGCTGGCTACACCTTC; CDR3aa: CASSRPDRSSAGYTF
j_gene: TRBJ1-1; d_gene: TRBD1; v_gene: TRBV7-8; abundance: medium-sized; CDR3nt: TGTGCCAGCAGCTTCGACTACAGGGGAACCAACACTGAAGCTTTCTTT; CDR3aa: CASSFDYRGTNTEAFF
j_gene: TRBJ2-7; d_gene: NA; v_gene: TRBV5-1; abundance: NA; CDR3nt: TGCGCCAGCAGCTTGGATGGGCAGGGGACGAGCGAGCAGTACTTC; CDR3aa: CASSLDGQGTSEQYF
j_gene: TRBJ1-1; d_gene: TRBD1; v_gene: TRBV2; abundance: NA; CDR3nt: TGTGCCAGCAGCCTGGGACAGGGGAAGTACACTGAAGCTTTCTTT; CDR3aa: CASSLGQGKYTEAFF
j_gene: TRBJ2-1; d_gene: TRBD1; v_gene: TRBV15; abundance: NA; CDR3nt: TGTGCCACCAGCGGGACAGGGGTAGTATTGGGCAATGAGCAGTTCTTC; CDR3aa: CATSGTGVVLGNEQFF
j_gene: TRBJ1-1; d_gene: NA; v_gene: TRBV28; abundance: NA; CDR3nt: TGTGCCAGCAGTGCTCAGGGGAGGAACACTGAAGCTTTCTTT; CDR3aa: CASSAQGRNTEAFF
j_gene: TRBJ2-2; d_gene: NA; v_gene: TRBV5-1; abundance: medium-sized; CDR3nt: TGCGCCAGCGTTTCTAGCCCGAACACCGGGGAGCTGTTTTTT; CDR3aa: CASVSSPNTGELFF
j_gene: TRBJ1-5; d_gene: NA; v_gene: TRBV7-2; abundance: few; CDR3nt: TGTGCCAGCAGCTCCGGGACAATCAATCAGCCCCAGCATTTT; CDR3aa: CASSSGTINQPQHF
j_gene: TRBJ2-1; d_gene: TRBD2; v_gene: TRBV13; abundance: NA; CDR3nt: TGTGCCAGCAGCTTATGGCTAGCGGGGGGGAGCTCCTACAATGAGCAGTTCTTC; CDR3aa: CASSLWLAGGSSYNEQFF
j_gene: TRBJ2-7; d_gene: TRBD1; v_gene: TRBV5-4; abundance: NA; CDR3nt: TGTGCCACCCGGGACAGGGGCCACGAGCAGTACTTC; CDR3aa: CATRDRGHEQYF
j_gene: TRBJ1-6; d_gene: TRBD1; v_gene: TRBV19; abundance: NA; CDR3nt: TGTGCCAGTAAAGGGGACAGTTCCTCTTCACCCCTCCACTTT; CDR3aa: CASKGDSSSSPLHF
j_gene: TRBJ2-2; d_gene: TRBD2; v_gene: TRBV6-1; abundance: NA; CDR3nt: TGTGCCAGCAGTGAGAGGGCGGGGGGGATCGGAGGCACCGGGGAGCTGTTTTTT; CDR3aa: CASSERAGGIGGTGELFF
j_gene: TRBJ2-2; d_gene: NA; v_gene: TRBV6-5; abundance: NA; CDR3nt: TGTGCCAGCAATCGCGGGACGAACACCGGGGAGCTGTTTTTT; CDR3aa: CASNRGTNTGELFF
j_gene: TRBJ1-2; d_gene: TRBD1; v_gene: TRBV9; abundance: few; CDR3nt: TGTGCCAGCAGCGCGGGACAGGGGGCATATGGCTACACCTTC; CDR3aa: CASSAGQGAYGYTF